These 5 T cell receptor beta chains originate from one sample sequenced in a study of blood T cells in healthy people across ages. A second PCR, run for about 7 to 12 cycles, used a sample-barcoded 5' primer plus a J-beta primer mix. Using its own MiXCR run on the 5' RACE reads, TCRdb lists one record per CDR3 protein. The data hold about 1,500,000 distinct CDR3 sequences, with 42% observed a single time. Sequences were obtained from blood. The receptors come from a woman younger than 35 in good health.

This chain connects TRBV3-1 to TRBJ1-1; TRBD1 might be the D (5 bases). V shed 2 bases and J shed 6 bases, with 10 bases lying between them. Germline CDR1 and CDR2: LGHDT and YNNKEL (reference sequence). CDR3 length equals 13 residues. The CDR3 here is CASSQSGGSEAFF. In nucleotides, the CDR3 is TGTGCCAGCAGCCAATCGGGGGGGTCTGAAGCTTTCTTT.

As to this clonotype: The junction departs from germline at one end; a sequencing error may be responsible. This sequence joins TRBV20-1 and TRBJ1-2; no reliable D call. CDR3 size: 13 residues. The germline V gene has CDR1 DFQATT and CDR2 SNEGSKA (reference sequence). CDR3 DNA sequence: TGCAGTGCCGATGATGGACCGAACTGTGGCTACACCTTC. Amino acid sequence: CSADDGPNCGYTF.

This clonotype was seen a handful of times. The gene calls are TRBV11-2 and TRBJ2-1; maybe TRBD2 (6 bases). Germline values: CDR1 SGHAT, CDR2 FQNNGV. The CDR3 spans 16 residues. Trimming pared 1 base from V and 6 bases from J, leaving 16 bases between. The CDR3 protein is CASSLGPAGTLNEQFF. CDR3 sequence (DNA): TGTGCCAGCAGCTTAGGGCCGGCGGGGACTCTCAATGAGCAGTTCTTC.

The chain employs TRBV27 and TRBJ2-1, with 7 bases fitting TRBD2. CDR1 and CDR2 (germline): MNHEY, SMNVEV (reference sequence). V shed 3 bases, J shed 1 base, and the junction held 6 bases outside the gene matches. The CDR3 sequence is 16 residues long. As DNA, the CDR3 is TGTGCCAGCAGTTTTGGCTCAGCGGGGTCCTACAATGAGCAGTTCTTC. Protein sequence: CASSFGSAGSYNEQFF.

V is TRBV12-5 and J is TRBJ1-5; 7 bases align to TRBD1. Germline V gene lookup returns CDR1 LGHNT and CDR2 FRNRAP. CDR3 length equals 15 residues. Unmatched junction bases numbered 5, after V lost 5 bases and J lost 1 base. CDR3 in DNA: TGTGCTAGTGGTGACCAGACAGGGAGCAATCAGCCCCAGCATTTT. It codes for CASGDQTGSNQPQHF.